This T cell receptor beta chain derives from a study of sequential checkpoint blockade in melanoma (dated by TCRdb to the late 2010s). In the study overall: Patients were assigned by 1:1 randomization to either first-line nivolumab followed by ipilimumab (arm A) or ipilimumab followed by nivolumab (arm B). Maintenance nivolumab came after each of the two trial sequences. What the authors observed across the whole study: Validation of the response-prediction model combining TCR metrics and mutation burden is needed in larger, independent patient cohorts.

TCRbeta CDR3 regions were immunosequenced from genomic DNA with the immunoSEQ Assay. Before high-throughput sequencing, the genomic DNA was amplified using bias-controlled multiplex PCR. The paper's processing steps were these. To quantify the absolute abundance of each unique TCRbeta CDR3 region, the sequences were collapsed and filtered. Clonality, defined as 1 minus Pielou's evenness, was calculated using only productive rearrangements. Clones with significantly greater frequencies in on-treatment versus baseline samples were identified using a previously published method. The table comes from immuneACCESS by way of TCRdb, which keeps in-frame sequences with V and J called. Part of the clones is missing from these tables; in studies checked, under half for an unresolved V gene and the rest for unknown reasons. V and J calls and clone size are copied from that table; D and trimming were computed from the DNA. This sample is represented by more than 7,500 clones; about three fifths of them were singletons. 41% of the sample belongs to the ten largest clones.

In light of the paper, this sample's treatment or condition label describes: randomized to nivolumab then ipilimumab (arm A) or the reverse (arm B). None of the trial patients had been given prior DNA-damaging chemotherapy. Live CD3+CD8+ cells negative for CD19 and CD56 were sorted from thawed PBMCs on a FACS Aria II flow cytometer. CheckMate 064, a randomized, open-label phase II trial of sequential checkpoint blockade, was the source of the samples, all of which came from patients with melanoma. Peripheral blood mononuclear cells were collected by leukapheresis, purified with Ficoll-Paque, and frozen in human serum with around 9.8% DMSO. Immediately after sorting, the purity of sorted blood CD3+CD8+ cells was verified to be >98%, after which DNA was extracted. Points on this clone: Its antigen target is currently unknown. Qualities for individual bases were not recorded, and no much larger clone is one base off.

Reading the germline V gene gives CDR1 SGDLS and CDR2 YYNGEE. Trimming takes 6 bases off V and 9 bases off J; junction bases not matched to a gene: 6. The CDR3 runs 12 amino acids, cysteine and phenylalanine included. The CDR3 DNA has 36 bases and is translated from base 1. The receptor's source is a human donor with melanoma. The chain is assembled from TRBV9 and TRBJ2-1; TRBD2 matches 7 bases in the middle. This specimen was CD8+ T cells sorted from blood (inferred from file names), taken from a patient given nivolumab and ipilimumab in sequence. The CDR3 protein sequence reads: CASNMGGSEQFF. The sequenced DNA is TGTGCCAGCAATATGGGGGGGAGTGAGCAGTTCTTC.